These 25 T cell receptor beta chains were sequenced from one sample in a study of siplizumab effects on memory and regulatory T cells. The table came from immunoSEQ multiplex PCR; TCRdb's copy has only in-frame clones and leaves some out. Among about 100,000 clones, around nine tenths were seen once, and the ten largest hold 12%. Input material: non-Treg CD4+ T cells sorted from blood. All receptors derive from a human donor in good health.

The CDR3 sequence is CASSFGGQGRLETQYF. The CDR3, as DNA: TGTGCCAGCAGCTTCGGGGGACAGGGTAGATTGGAGACCCAGTACTTC. The V call is TRBV7-8, the J call TRBJ2-7, with TRBD1 matching over 9 bases. The J call may not be correct, given that the DNA end is closer to TRBJ2-5. The CDR3 runs 16 residues. In germline, CDR1 is SGHVS, CDR2 FQNEAQ.

This chain joins TRBV21-1 and TRBJ1-2. TRBV21-1 is given as a pseudogene. The CDR3 sequence is 10 residues long. The CDR3 loop reads CAAMENGYTF. The CDR3 coding sequence is TGTGCCGCGATGGAGAATGGCTACACCTTC.

CDR3 sequence (DNA): TGTGCCAGCAGCCCTCGACTGGCAACTAATGAAAAACTGTTTTTT. It yields the protein CASSPRLATNEKLFF. This chain links TRBV7-2 with TRBJ1-4; unclear D gene. The CDR3 consists of 15 residues. Deletions cut 5 bases from V and 0 bases from J, with 10 bases between. Germline V gives CDR1 SGHTA, CDR2 FQGNSA.

J is TRBJ2-1 and V is TRBV7-8; no reliable D call. The CDR3 sequence is 13 residues long. Trimming removed 3 bases from V and 5 bases from J, with 8 bases in between. Looked up from germline, CDR1 is SGHVS and CDR2 is FQNEAQ. In DNA form, the CDR3 reads TGTGCCAGCAGCTTTTCTGGTGACAATGAGCAGTTCTTC. Its translation is CASSFSGDNEQFF.

The chain employs TRBV25-1 and TRBJ1-2; TRBD1 aligns across 9 bases. This CDR3 contains 15 residues. The V segment lost 3 bases and the J segment 2 bases; nucleotides outside the gene matches: 4. Germline-derived CDR1 and CDR2 are MGHDK and SYGVNS. This CDR3 reads CASSDPGQGNYGYTF. For the CDR3, the DNA is TGTGCCAGCAGTGATCCGGGACAGGGAAACTATGGCTACACCTTC.

The rearrangement links TRBV5-1 to TRBJ2-3; 13 bases are shared with TRBD2. The CDR3 runs 15 residues. Germline-derived CDR1 and CDR2 are SGHRS and YFSETQ. V lost 4 bases and J lost 11; bases outside the gene matches: 10. The DNA for the CDR3 is TGCGCCAGCAGCCCCGGGACTAGCGGGGTGTTGGTGCAGTATTTT. Protein: CASSPGTSGVLVQYF.

The table lists this clone with a count of one. The genes are TRBV7-3 and TRBJ2-3; D is perhaps TRBD2 (6 bases). This CDR3 is 16 amino acids long. Per germline, CDR1 SGHTA and CDR2 FQGTGA. Between the trimmed V and J ends, which lost 1 base and 2 bases, there was a span of 13 bases. The CDR3 DNA is TGTGCCAGCAGCTTAATCGGGAGACTCCACACAGATACGCAGTATTTT. Its protein is CASSLIGRLHTDTQYF.

This chain uses TRBV18 with TRBJ2-1; TRBD1 aligns across 9 bases. Per germline, CDR1 KGHSH and CDR2 LQKENI. V trimming: 4 bases; J trimming: 7 bases; junction bases outside the gene matches: 2. The CDR3 spans 13 residues. The CDR3 DNA reads as TGTGCCAGCTCACAACAGGGGGCAAATGAGCAGTTCTTC. It encodes CASSQQGANEQFF. The full variable domain, its missing parts supplied by reference TRBV18 and TRBJ2-1, is NAGVMQNPRHLVRRRGQEARLRCSPMKGHSHVYWYRQLPEEGLKFMVYLQKENIIDESGMPKERFSAEFPKEGPSILRIQQVVRGDSAAYFCASSQQGANEQFFGPGTRLTVL.

The table lists this clone with a count of one. The chain is built from TRBV27 and TRBJ2-7; 10 bases are shared with TRBD1. Germline V lookup: CDR1 MNHEY, CDR2 SMNVEV (reference sequence). The V segment lost 2 bases and the J segment 6 bases; nucleotides outside the gene matches: 7. The CDR3 contains 15 residues. CDR3: CASSLPGTGESEQYF. The DNA for the CDR3 is TGTGCCAGCAGTTTACCCGGGACAGGGGAGTCCGAGCAGTACTTC.

CDR3 in DNA: TGCGCCAGCAGCCAAGAAATGGCCAGGGGGGGATATGGCTACACCTTC. Its translation: CASSQEMARGGYGYTF. The gene calls are TRBV4-3 and TRBJ1-2; TRBD1 matches at 7 bases. This CDR3 region has 16 residues. Germline V CDR1 and CDR2: LGHNA, YSLEER. V lost 0 bases, J lost 5 bases, and 9 bases stayed unmatched.

J is TRBJ1-4 and V is TRBV28; 7 bases line up with TRBD1. From germline, CDR1 is MDHEN and CDR2 SYDVKM. V shed 5 bases, J shed 7 bases, and the junction held 7 bases outside the gene matches. This CDR3 spans 14 amino acids. The CDR3 sequence: CASSLTGESEKLFF. The CDR3 DNA reads as TGTGCCAGCAGTCTAACAGGGGAGAGTGAAAAACTGTTTTTT. The full variable domain, its missing parts supplied by reference TRBV28 and TRBJ1-4, is DVKVTQSSRYLVKRTGEKVFLECVQDMDHENMFWYRQDPGLGLRLIYFSYDVKMKEKGDIPEGYSVSREKKERFSLILESASTNQTSMYLCASSLTGESEKLFFGSGTQLSVL.

The chain couples TRBV11-3 to TRBJ2-1; perhaps TRBD1 as D (5 bases). Germline loops: CDR1 SGHNT, CDR2 YENEEA. V was cut by 2 bases and J by 4 bases, with 15 bases left in between. This CDR3 has 16 residues. In DNA form, the CDR3 reads TGTGCCAGCAGCTTACAGGGCATAGAAATATACAATGAGCAGTTCTTC. This encodes CASSLQGIEIYNEQFF.

This chain connects TRBV11-2 to TRBJ2-1; 13 bases line up with TRBD2. Germline V gene lookup returns CDR1 SGHAT and CDR2 FQNNGV. CDR3 length: 18 amino acids. With V trimmed by 3 bases and J by 0 bases, 5 bases remained unmatched. The CDR3 nucleotides read TGTGCCAGCAGCTTGGGGACTAGCGGGGATAGCTCCTACAATGAGCAGTTCTTC. The encoded protein is CASSLGTSGDSSYNEQFF.

The chain couples TRBV18 to TRBJ2-7; no clear D. V lost 1 base and J 2 bases, leaving 3 bases between the germline ends. This CDR3 comprises 12 residues. Germline V lookup: CDR1 KGHSH, CDR2 LQKENI. The CDR3 nucleotides are TGTGCCAGCTCACCACAAGCCTACGAGCAGTACTTC. This codes for CASSPQAYEQYF. The full variable domain, its missing parts supplied by reference TRBV18 and TRBJ2-7, is NAGVMQNPRHLVRRRGQEARLRCSPMKGHSHVYWYRQLPEEGLKFMVYLQKENIIDESGMPKERFSAEFPKEGPSILRIQQVVRGDSAAYFCASSPQAYEQYFGPGTRLTVT.

The rearrangement uses TRBV6-1 and TRBJ1-1, with D possibly TRBD1 on 6 matching bases. CDR1 MNHNS and CDR2 SASEGT come from the germline V gene. There are 14 residues in the CDR3. V dropped 4 bases and J dropped 3 bases, with 12 bases sitting between them. The CDR3 protein is CASSVQGGDTEAFF. CDR3 in DNA: TGTGCCAGCAGTGTACAGGGTGGGGACACTGAAGCTTTCTTT.

The genes are TRBV29-1 and TRBJ1-2; D is perhaps TRBD1 (5 bases). Germline V gene lookup returns CDR1 SQVTM and CDR2 ANQGSEA. The CDR3 spans 14 residues. V was clipped by 3 bases and J by 2 bases, with 13 bases between them. The CDR3 protein is CSVEGRGTNYGYTF. As DNA, the CDR3 is TGCAGCGTTGAGGGTCGGGGCACGAACTATGGCTACACCTTC.

V and J are TRBV10-3 and TRBJ2-7; unclear D gene. Trimming took off 8 bases at V and 0 bases at J, with 17 bases between the two ends. The CDR3 is 15 residues long. CDR1 and CDR2 (germline): ENHRY, SYGVKD. The CDR3 here is CAISDSGRTSYEQYF. For the CDR3, the DNA is TGTGCCATCTCCGACTCAGGCAGGACCTCCTACGAGCAGTACTTC.

The gene calls are TRBV29-1 and TRBJ1-2; D is uncertain. CDR1 is SQVTM, CDR2 ANQGSEA, per germline. Trimming removed 2 bases at V and 5 bases at J, with 3 bases between. The CDR3 covers 10 residues. In DNA form, the CDR3 reads TGCAGCGTTGAAAGTTATGGCTACACCTTC. This sequence encodes CSVESYGYTF.

The chain uses TRBV5-5 and TRBJ2-7; 9 bases map to TRBD1. This CDR3 comprises 13 residues. After removal of 4 bases from V and 1 base from J, the junction contained 0 bases not matched to a gene. Germline-derived CDR1 and CDR2 are SGHKS and YYEKEE (reference sequence). This chain's CDR3 is CASSGTGSYEQYF. CDR3 coding DNA: TGTGCCAGCAGCGGGACAGGGTCCTACGAGCAGTACTTC.

The rearrangement joins TRBV7-9 to TRBJ1-1; 7 bases agree with TRBD1. Germline assignment: CDR1 SEHNR and CDR2 FQNEAQ (reference sequence). This CDR3 is built from 14 residues. The V gene end was trimmed by 5 bases and the J gene end by 5 bases; junction bases not matched to a gene: 8. The CDR3 DNA is TGTGCCAGCAGCCCCCAGGGGGACGCGACTGAAGCTTTCTTT. It encodes CASSPQGDATEAFF. The complete variable domain, with remaining parts taken from reference TRBV7-9 and TRBJ1-1, reads DTGVSQNPRHKITKRGQNVTFRCDPISEHNRLYWYRQTLGQGPEFLTYFQNEAQLEKSRLLSDRFSAERPKGSFSTLEIQRTEQGDSAMYLCASSPQGDATEAFFGQGTRLTVV.

The J gene is TRBJ2-7, the V gene TRBV5-1, with D possibly TRBD2 on 5 matching bases. Trimming shortened V by 0 bases and J by 4 bases, and 14 bases separated the two germline ends. The CDR3 runs to 15 residues. The germline V gene has CDR1 SGHRS and CDR2 YFSETQ. CDR3 bases: TGCGCCAGCAGCTTGGCCGCGGGCCCCCTATACGAGCAGTACTTC. Encoded protein: CASSLAAGPLYEQYF.

This chain connects TRBV2 to TRBJ2-3, with 7 nucleotides matching TRBD1. There are 16 residues in the CDR3. Germline V gene lookup returns CDR1 SNHLY and CDR2 FYNNEI. V shed 5 bases and J 0 bases; nucleotides not matched to a gene: 8. This CDR3 reads CASSSRTGASTDTQYF. In DNA form, the CDR3 reads TGTGCCAGCAGTTCCCGGACAGGAGCGAGCACAGATACGCAGTATTTT.

The rearrangement uses TRBV2 and TRBJ2-7; no clear D gene. Between the trimmed V and J ends, which lost 6 bases and 7 bases, there was a span of 13 bases. CDR3 length: 12 residues. CDR1 and CDR2 (germline): SNHLY, FYNNEI. DNA of the CDR3: TGTGCCAGCAGAGCCCTTCTGGGGGAGCAGTACTTC. It yields the protein CASRALLGEQYF.

The V gene is TRBV2, the J gene TRBJ2-5; maybe TRBD1 (6 bases). The J call may be mistaken, given a closer DNA end match to TRBJ2-7. Germline values: CDR1 SNHLY, CDR2 FYNNEI. This CDR3 comprises 15 residues. The CDR3 spells CASSEASIQGREQYF. The CDR3 DNA reads TGTGCCAGCAGTGAAGCGTCTATCCAGGGGCGCGAGCAGTACTTC.

In DNA, the CDR3 is TGTGCCAGCTTACTGGGGACCCGGGATGAGCAGTTCTTC. It yields the protein CASLLGTRDEQFF. The genes are TRBV18 and TRBJ2-1; the D call may be TRBD1 or TRBD2 (5 bases each). Trimming stripped 7 bases from V and 8 bases from J, with 15 bases between. The CDR3 loop spans 13 amino acids. Germline values: CDR1 KGHSH, CDR2 LQKENI.